This T cell receptor beta chain came from a study of neurological immune-mediated disorders. Germline lookup yields CDR1 SNHLY and CDR2 FYNNEI. This CDR3 spans 16 amino acids. V lost 5 bases and J 7 bases, leaving 23 bases between the germline ends. 5'RACE with 10-nucleotide random UMIs produced the cDNA. TCRdb reprocessed the 5' RACE reads via MiXCR and lists one record per CDR3 protein. The sample holds tens of thousands of distinct CDR3 sequences, 3.5% to 5.5% seen once. Specified time point: longitudinal time-point 3. This clonotype was picked up a small number of times. The chain recombines TRBV2 with TRBJ1-2; the D is unclear. Material for sequencing was PBMCs. The source is a woman aged 60-75 years with multiple sclerosis. The CDR3 is CASSYEERLRLSGYTF. In DNA, the CDR3 is TGTGCCAGCAGTTACGAAGAGAGGCTTCGACTAAGTGGCTACACCTTC.